The clone carrying this TCR beta chain turned up a few times. Its antigen is as yet unknown. TCRdb's copy holds only in-frame clones and misses some; the assay was immunoSEQ multiplex PCR. The sample records about 240,000 clones, 65% to 85% being singletons. The data stem from a study of Tregs in tolerant kidney transplant recipients. Regarding the study as a whole: Biological reproducibility was not directly addressed in this study. Validation in larger populations is needed because few patients were studied.

This CDR3 spans 13 amino acids. Trimming shortened V by 6 bases and J by 2 bases, and 10 bases separated the two germline ends. Germline V gene lookup returns CDR1 MNHEY and CDR2 SVGAGI. Sequencing used CD4+ T cells from blood. This sequence joins TRBV6-5 and TRBJ1-1; D possibly corresponds to TRBD1 (6 bases). The clonotype originates from a human donor in good health. As DNA, the CDR3 is TGTGCCAGCAGGTTACAGGGAAACACTGAAGCTTTCTTT. Protein sequence: CASRLQGNTEAFF.